This T cell receptor beta chain was found in a study of human T cells and chemical hapten exposure. Study findings and constraints: It was expanded TCRs that formed significantly more large CDR3 similarity clusters than controls did.

The time point here: patch test 3, about 24 weeks after DPC sensitization. Treatment of the sample: therapeutic diphenylcyclopropenone sensitization with weekly scalp DPC. Germline CDR1 is SGHAT and CDR2 is FQNNGV. V gave up 5 bases and J gave up 0 bases, with 5 bases separating them. The CDR3 consists of 14 residues. Comments on this clonotype: No antigen is known for it.

TCRdb re-derived calls from the RACE reads in MiXCR, one entry per CDR3 protein. Found here are 62,000 or so distinct CDR3 sequences, about 10% of them singletons; the top ten hold approximately 2.4%. The clonotype comes from a woman aged 25 to 39 with alopecia areata. Some clones in this sample may be carry-over from other donors' samples. The genes are TRBV11-2 and TRBJ2-6; D is undetermined. The sequencing used whole blood, collected in connection with sensitization to the hapten diphenylcyclopropenone (DPC). The CDR3: CASSAYSGANVLTF. The CDR3 nucleotides read TGTGCCAGCAGCGCCTACTCTGGGGCCAACGTCCTGACTTTC.